This TCR beta chain was captured by sequencing in a study of regulatory T cells in long-lasting Graves disease (dated by TCRdb to the early 2020s). About the study as a whole: Patients with newly diagnosed Graves' disease had been on antithyroid drugs for under 3 months. Patients with persistent Graves' disease were compared with patients with newly diagnosed Graves' disease using TCR sequencing and RNA sequencing of peripheral blood. The study was conducted in China and was registered as a clinical trial. TCR sequencing covered 13 persistent and around 20 newly diagnosed Graves' disease patients, around 33 samples in total.

Taken from cysteine to phenylalanine, the CDR3 has 15 residues. Of the read, only the CDR3 DNA is kept; its 45 bases are in frame from base 1. Here V drops 5 bases and J drops 5 bases, and the junction holds 11 bases not matched to any gene. The germline V gene (reference sequence) sets CDR1 to DFQATT and CDR2 to SNEGSKA. This clonotype was counted many times. Its antigen is unknown. Base qualities are not recorded, but no much larger clone differs from it by a single base. The protocol used for the library was multiplex PCR. Sequencing relied on an Illumina HiSeq 4000. TCR beta libraries were built with iRepertoire HTBI primers and Arm-PCR amplification of CDR3 regions. PCR products were gel purified before sequencing. Per the original workflow: Gene usage analysis of CDR3 amino acid clonotypes used the roughly 60 TRBV and some 15 TRBJ segments found across samples. Filtered high-quality paired reads were merged into contigs using COPE and FqMerger. Contigs were aligned with BLAST to IMGT TRBV, TRBD and TRBJ reference genes, and CDR3 was defined per IMGT. Highly expanded clones were defined as clonotypes with a frequency above 0.1%. Shannon entropy served as the measure of repertoire diversity, while the Gini coefficient captured V-J evenness. Public clonotypes were defined as clonotypes shared by more than one individual. In TCRdb, the public reads were trimmed at Q25 with fastp and aligned with MiXCR, with productive beta chains retained. Each CDR3 protein appears once, grouped with its most common genes and DNA. The V and J calls, along with clone size, are taken from TCRdb and not from the paper's own processing. This sample lists some 600,000 distinct CDR3 sequences; about 15% were detected once. The ten largest clones capture about 12% of the sample.

Findings and caveats that apply to the study as a whole: TRBV28, TRBJ1-2 and TRBJ2-5 were preferentially used in persistent disease, while TRBV20-1 and TRBJ2-1 were favored in newly diagnosed disease. As a limitation, the authors acknowledged that the small sample size may reduce accuracy. Only the TCR beta chain was sequenced and analyzed. More public clonotypes were shared among persistent patients (under 3,000) than among newly diagnosed patients (over 900). Only peripheral blood was studied, because thyroid tissue, the primary lesion, was inaccessible. Compared with newly diagnosed patients, persistent Graves' disease patients had lower TCR Shannon entropy and fewer highly expanded clones, which suggests clonal expansion.

The sample's time point label, decoded: newly diagnosed GD, antithyroid drugs for less than 3 months. RNA was extracted from PBMCs in TRIzol for both TCR sequencing and RNA sequencing. The diagnosis of Graves' disease followed American Thyroid Association guidelines. Patients were recruited from an endocrinology department in Xi'an, China. Each patient gave about 10 milliliters of peripheral blood, collected in an EDTA anticoagulant tube. PBMCs were isolated by Ficoll Paque Plus density gradient separation without further T cell sorting. An Agilent 2100 Bioanalyzer and agarose gel were used to check RNA quality, while a NanoDrop 2000 measured RNA concentration. This sample was shared with a second study, whose subject was T cells in Graves' hyperthyroidism and ophthalmopathy. As the second study states: Stable Graves' hyperthyroidism was defined as no progression to ophthalmopathy during 18 months of follow-up. Hyperthyroidism patients were newly diagnosed, with disease duration under 2 months, and aged 18 to 65 years. The study excluded patients with uncontrolled infections, other autoimmune diseases, pregnancy or lactation. Diagnoses were established on the basis of clinical symptoms, serum thyroxine and TRAb, thyroid ultrasound, and orbital computed tomography. A first-round RT-PCR of the TCR CDR3 used the HTBI primer set with the Qiagen OneStep RT-PCR kit. Most expanded thyroid clonotypes (frequency above 0.001) were also detected in blood, a finding suggesting that blood repertoires may reflect thyroid immune responses. In cross-validation, a model built on a 13 V-J signature told ophthalmopathy apart from stable hyperthyroidism with under 90% sensitivity and 81% to 82% specificity, and in testing the same model reached 80%/75%. In validation, the model predicted progression to ophthalmopathy with 65% to 71% sensitivity and roughly 72% specificity, a median of roughly seven months before onset. TCR V-J signatures able to tell the groups apart were searched for in a discovery cohort of approximately 95 patients, of whom around 43 had Graves' ophthalmopathy and about 60 had stable Graves' hyperthyroidism. Prospective prediction of ophthalmopathy was tested in an independent validation cohort of 18 to 20 hyperthyroidism patients and 15 to 17 patients who later progressed to ophthalmopathy. The 80 to 100 discovery patients were randomly divided into training and test sets at a 7:3 ratio. In several Graves' hyperthyroidism patients, the study also compared T-cell repertoires from thyroid tissue with T-cell repertoires from blood. Following sampling, methimazole starting at 30 mg daily was given to hyperthyroidism patients, and high-dose intravenous methylprednisolone was given to ophthalmopathy patients. Libraries were constructed in a second round of multiplex PCR, after which size selection and purification were carried out. Paired-end sequencing of the libraries was performed with 100 bp reads on an Illumina HiSeq2000. Raw data were processed with SOAPnuke, discarding reads with adapters, uncalled bases, mean Phred below 15, or no exact constant-primer or identifier match. COPE v1.2.5 was used to merge high-quality paired reads, and clonotypes were defined as unique nucleotide sequences. Clonotypes were aligned to IMGT TRBV, TRBD and TRBJ reference segments using MiTCR v1.1. The analysis included only V-J combinations with a frequency above 0.0001, which together covered 99% to 99.2% of the repertoires. A TCS score was defined as the ratio between F50 (clonal expansion) and ExV (chaos), using BLOSUM62-based TCRdist between CDR3 peptides within each V-J. Welch's t-statistics and random forest reduced approximately 520 V-J features to about 13, which were used in a naive Bayes classifier (R e1071). No statistical method was used to set the sample size in advance, and investigators knew the group allocation. TCR Vbeta CDR3 sequencing of 135 peripheral blood samples (over 40 ophthalmopathy, 75 hyperthyroidism and roughly 17 progressor patients) is reported in the paper.

The chain is encoded by TRBV20-1 joined to TRBJ2-3, with 9 middle bases fitting TRBD2. Source: peripheral blood mononuclear cells (PBMCs), taken at new diagnosis, from a patient treated with antithyroid drugs. The clonotype comes from a young man with Graves disease. Donor details come from another sample of the same person, matched by shared clones. At the DNA level, the sequence is TGCAGTGCTTTCGATAGCGGGAGTATTGTAGATACGCAGTATTTT. It specifies CSAFDSGSIVDTQYF.